The text below deals with one T cell receptor beta chain. The sample belongs to a study of OX40 agonist ivuxolimab in advanced cancers. Germline CDR1 is LNHDA and CDR2 is SQIVND (reference sequence). Trimming shortened V by 3 bases and J by 8 bases, and 13 bases separated the two germline ends. The CDR3 covers 13 residues. A history of autoimmune disease or systemic immunosuppression excluded patients. Data came from immunoSEQ multiplex PCR; TCRdb stores just in-frame clones and leaves some out. Among approximately 60,000 clones listed, roughly 89% were seen once. The sequenced sample was CD4+ or CD8+ T cells sorted from blood, obtained in a trial of the OX40 agonist ivuxolimab. The J gene is TRBJ1-2, the V gene TRBV19; D uncertain. This TCR was recovered from an adult with an advanced solid tumor such as melanoma, head and neck, liver or kidney cancer. CDR3 sequence (DNA): TGTGCCAGTAGTATTCTGTCATCGGGGGGCTACACCTTC. It is translated as CASSILSSGGYTF.